These T cell receptor beta chains were read from a single sample in a study of cytomegalovirus exposure and HLA in healthy donors. Assay: immunoSEQ multiplex PCR; the TCRdb copy retains only in-frame clones and omits some. The sample contains over 200,000 clones, around 85% of which appear only once. The sequencing input was PBMCs. The source is a human donor in good health. CDR3s include the opening cysteine and the closing phenylalanine or tryptophan. Each record gives: CDR3 protein, CDR3 DNA, clone size, J gene, V gene, D gene. A D gene is named only where the DNA matches it firmly. Some rows have no size entry. The others give once, few or many, or a class for an expanded clone.

CDR3aa: CASSTRTGSEKLFF
CDR3nt: TGTGCCAGCAGTACAAGGACAGGGAGCGAAAAACTGTTTTTT
abundance: few
j_gene: TRBJ1-4
v_gene: TRBV28
d_gene: TRBD1

CDR3aa: CASSDLTGGEAFF
CDR3nt: TGTGCCAGCAGTGACTTAACAGGGGGCGAGGCTTTCTTT
abundance: once
j_gene: TRBJ1-1
v_gene: TRBV25-1
d_gene: TRBD1

CDR3aa: CASSYRGKNYGYTF
CDR3nt: TGTGCCAGCAGTTATAGGGGGAAGAACTATGGCTACACCTTC
abundance: NA
j_gene: TRBJ1-2
v_gene: TRBV6-5
d_gene: NA

CDR3aa: CSVGADTDTQYF
CDR3nt: TGCAGCGTTGGGGCAGACACAGATACGCAGTATTTT
abundance: NA
j_gene: TRBJ2-3
v_gene: TRBV29-1
d_gene: NA

CDR3aa: CASSKARDTGLGEQFF
CDR3nt: TGTGCCAGTAGTAAGGCACGGGACACTGGCCTTGGAGAGCAGTTCTTC
abundance: NA
j_gene: TRBJ2-1
v_gene: TRBV19
d_gene: NA

CDR3aa: CASSPQGTTTQNTEAFF
CDR3nt: TGTGCCAGCTCACCTCAGGGGACAACGACCCAGAACACTGAAGCTTTCTTT
abundance: NA
j_gene: TRBJ1-1
v_gene: TRBV18
d_gene: NA

CDR3aa: CASSESWEGGTQYF
CDR3nt: TGCGCCAGCAGTGAGTCGTGGGAGGGCGGTACGCAGTATTTT
abundance: NA
j_gene: TRBJ2-3
v_gene: TRBV10-2
d_gene: TRBD2

CDR3aa: CASREGLSDEQFF
CDR3nt: TGTGCCAGCAGGGAAGGACTAAGCGATGAGCAGTTCTTC
abundance: NA
j_gene: TRBJ2-1
v_gene: TRBV2
d_gene: NA

CDR3aa: CASSPTTGGLDEKLFF
CDR3nt: TGTGCCAGCTCACCAACGACGGGGGGTCTGGATGAAAAACTGTTTTTT
abundance: NA
j_gene: TRBJ1-4
v_gene: TRBV18
d_gene: NA

CDR3aa: CASSLNRVRKLFF
CDR3nt: TGTGCCAGCAGTCTCAACAGGGTTCGAAAACTGTTTTTT
abundance: NA
j_gene: TRBJ1-4
v_gene: TRBV28
d_gene: NA

CDR3aa: CASSPQRERYEQYF
CDR3nt: TGTGCCAGCAGTCCCCAGCGGGAGAGGTACGAGCAGTACTTC
abundance: once
j_gene: TRBJ2-7
v_gene: TRBV27
d_gene: TRBD2

CDR3aa: CAWSVLSGELFF
CDR3nt: TGTGCCTGGAGCGTTCTCTCCGGGGAGCTGTTTTTT
abundance: NA
j_gene: TRBJ2-2
v_gene: TRBV30
d_gene: NA

CDR3aa: CASSLYTGELFF
CDR3nt: TGTGCCAGCAGCCTATACACCGGGGAGCTGTTTTTT
abundance: NA
j_gene: TRBJ2-2
v_gene: TRBV9
d_gene: NA

CDR3aa: CSSTSREYEQYF
CDR3nt: TGTTCCAGCACCTCGCGGGAGTACGAGCAGTACTTC
abundance: NA
j_gene: TRBJ2-7
v_gene: TRBV7-9
d_gene: TRBD2

CDR3aa: CSSSLDGWAQYF
CDR3nt: TGTTCCAGCAGCTTAGACGGGTGGGCGCAGTATTTT
abundance: NA
j_gene: TRBJ2-3
v_gene: TRBV7-9
d_gene: NA

CDR3aa: CASSTDRDQPQHF
CDR3nt: TGTGCCAGCAGCACCGACAGGGATCAGCCCCAGCATTTT
abundance: NA
j_gene: TRBJ1-5
v_gene: TRBV7-2
d_gene: TRBD1

CDR3aa: CASSLARDYEQYF
CDR3nt: TGTGCCAGCAGCTTAGCCCGGGACTACGAGCAGTACTTC
abundance: NA
j_gene: TRBJ2-7
v_gene: TRBV7-9
d_gene: NA

CDR3aa: CASSSPSWEKLFF
CDR3nt: TGTGCCAGCAGCTCCCCCAGTTGGGAAAAACTGTTTTTT
abundance: NA
j_gene: TRBJ1-4
v_gene: TRBV11-2
d_gene: NA

CDR3aa: CASSEAFAGTVNQPQHF
CDR3nt: TGTGCCAGCAGTGAAGCCTTTGCCGGGACAGTCAATCAGCCCCAGCATTTT
abundance: once
j_gene: TRBJ1-5
v_gene: TRBV6-1
d_gene: TRBD1

CDR3aa: CASRPGQSGSYEQYF
CDR3nt: TGTGCCAGCCGTCCCGGTCAATCCGGCTCCTACGAGCAGTACTTC
abundance: NA
j_gene: TRBJ2-7
v_gene: TRBV27
d_gene: NA

CDR3aa: CASSPRLAGGLHEQYF
CDR3nt: TGTGCCAGCAGCCCCAGGCTAGCGGGAGGTTTACACGAGCAGTACTTC
abundance: NA
j_gene: TRBJ2-7
v_gene: TRBV7-3
d_gene: TRBD2

CDR3aa: CASSQITGGGTEAFF
CDR3nt: TGCGCCAGCAGCCAGATAACAGGGGGAGGAACTGAAGCTTTCTTT
abundance: NA
j_gene: TRBJ1-1
v_gene: TRBV5-1
d_gene: TRBD1

CDR3aa: CASSSGTAIPEAFF
CDR3nt: TGTGCCAGCAGCTCAGGGACAGCTATCCCTGAAGCTTTCTTT
abundance: NA
j_gene: TRBJ1-1
v_gene: TRBV13
d_gene: TRBD1

CDR3aa: CASSLITGYEQYF
CDR3nt: TGTGCCAGCAGCTTAATAACGGGATACGAGCAGTACTTC
abundance: NA
j_gene: TRBJ2-7
v_gene: TRBV7-9
d_gene: NA

CDR3aa: CASSNPSFQETQYF
CDR3nt: TGTGCCAGCAGTAACCCCAGTTTCCAAGAGACCCAGTACTTC
abundance: NA
j_gene: TRBJ2-5
v_gene: TRBV6-1
d_gene: NA

CDR3aa: CASSPRQAYNSPLHF
CDR3nt: TGTGCCAGCAGCCCCCGACAGGCCTATAATTCACCCCTCCACTTT
abundance: NA
j_gene: TRBJ1-6
v_gene: TRBV7-2
d_gene: NA

CDR3aa: CASSEDFYGRAGNEQFF
CDR3nt: TGTGCCAGCAGTGAAGATTTTTACGGGAGGGCCGGTAATGAGCAGTTCTTC
abundance: NA
j_gene: TRBJ2-1
v_gene: TRBV2
d_gene: TRBD2

CDR3aa: CAIRRSGSEQFF
CDR3nt: TGTGCCATCCGGAGATCAGGGTCAGAGCAGTTCTTC
abundance: NA
j_gene: TRBJ2-1
v_gene: TRBV2
d_gene: NA

CDR3aa: CASSVAPVDTQYF
CDR3nt: TGTGCCAGCAGCGTAGCCCCAGTAGATACGCAGTATTTT
abundance: NA
j_gene: TRBJ2-3
v_gene: TRBV9
d_gene: NA

CDR3aa: CASSLRTGGVEKLFF
CDR3nt: TGTGCCAGCAGCCTACGGACAGGGGGCGTCGAAAAACTGTTTTTT
abundance: NA
j_gene: TRBJ1-4
v_gene: TRBV5-4
d_gene: TRBD1

CDR3aa: CASDRDSTPHTQYF
CDR3nt: TGTGCCAGCGACCGGGACTCTACGCCCCATACGCAGTATTTT
abundance: NA
j_gene: TRBJ2-3
v_gene: TRBV7-9
d_gene: NA

CDR3aa: CASRATGGQETQYF
CDR3nt: TGTGCCAGCAGGGCGACAGGGGGCCAAGAGACCCAGTACTTC
abundance: once
j_gene: TRBJ2-5
v_gene: TRBV7-6
d_gene: TRBD1

CDR3aa: CASKQDSSNTEAFF
CDR3nt: TGTGCCAGCAAACAGGACAGCTCGAACACTGAAGCTTTCTTT
abundance: once
j_gene: TRBJ1-1
v_gene: TRBV6-5
d_gene: NA

CDR3aa: CASSFPGTSSSGELFF
CDR3nt: TGCGCCAGCAGCTTTCCCGGGACTAGCAGTTCCGGGGAGCTGTTTTTT
abundance: NA
j_gene: TRBJ2-2
v_gene: TRBV5-1
d_gene: TRBD2

CDR3aa: CASSLEASGPYEQYF
CDR3nt: TGTGCCAGCAGCTTGGAGGCTAGCGGGCCCTACGAGCAGTACTTC
abundance: NA
j_gene: TRBJ2-7
v_gene: TRBV5-4
d_gene: TRBD2

CDR3aa: CASRNSGEETQYF
CDR3nt: TGTGCCAGCAGAAATAGCGGGGAAGAGACCCAGTACTTC
abundance: NA
j_gene: TRBJ2-5
v_gene: TRBV6-1
d_gene: TRBD2

CDR3aa: CSASQRNTIYF
CDR3nt: TGCAGTGCCTCCCAGCGGAACACCATATATTTT
abundance: NA
j_gene: TRBJ1-3
v_gene: TRBV20-1
d_gene: NA

CDR3aa: CASSAPSGRADEQFF
CDR3nt: TGTGCCAGCAGTGCCCCTAGCGGGAGGGCCGATGAGCAGTTCTTC
abundance: NA
j_gene: TRBJ2-1
v_gene: TRBV28
d_gene: TRBD2

CDR3aa: CASSYNRDGNTIYF
CDR3nt: TGTGCCAGCAGTTATAACAGAGACGGAAACACCATATATTTT
abundance: NA
j_gene: TRBJ1-3
v_gene: TRBV6-5
d_gene: NA

CDR3aa: CASSLQGSSGANVLTF
CDR3nt: TGTGCCAGCAGCTTACAGGGCAGCTCTGGGGCCAACGTCCTGACTTTC
abundance: once
j_gene: TRBJ2-6
v_gene: TRBV13
d_gene: NA

CDR3aa: CSASRGGQYF
CDR3nt: TGCAGTGCTAGTCGGGGGGGGCAGTACTTC
abundance: once
j_gene: TRBJ2-7
v_gene: TRBV20-1
d_gene: TRBD2

CDR3aa: CASSQWSTAKNTEAFF
CDR3nt: TGCGCCAGCAGCCAATGGTCGACAGCCAAGAACACTGAAGCTTTCTTT
abundance: NA
j_gene: TRBJ1-1
v_gene: TRBV4-1
d_gene: NA